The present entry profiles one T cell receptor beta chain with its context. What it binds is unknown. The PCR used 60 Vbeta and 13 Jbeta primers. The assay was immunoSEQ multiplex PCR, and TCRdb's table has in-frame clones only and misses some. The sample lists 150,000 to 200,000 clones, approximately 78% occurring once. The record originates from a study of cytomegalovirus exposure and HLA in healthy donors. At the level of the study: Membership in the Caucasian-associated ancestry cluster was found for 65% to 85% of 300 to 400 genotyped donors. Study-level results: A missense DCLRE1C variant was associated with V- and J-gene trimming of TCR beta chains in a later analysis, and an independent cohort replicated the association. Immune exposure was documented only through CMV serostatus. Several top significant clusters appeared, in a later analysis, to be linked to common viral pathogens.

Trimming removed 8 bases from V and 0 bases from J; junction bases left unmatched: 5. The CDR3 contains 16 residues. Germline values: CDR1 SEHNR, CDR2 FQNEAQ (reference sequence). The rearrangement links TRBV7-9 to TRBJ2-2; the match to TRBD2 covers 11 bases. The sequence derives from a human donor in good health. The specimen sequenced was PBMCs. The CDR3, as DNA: TGTGCCAGCCGAACACTAGCGGGGGCGAACACCGGGGAGCTGTTTTTT. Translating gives CASRTLAGANTGELFF.